The TCR beta chain under discussion was sequenced for a study of OX40 agonist ivuxolimab in advanced cancers. A note on the overall study: Ivuxolimab was an agonistic, fully human IgG2 monoclonal antibody directed against OX40 (CD134), a costimulatory receptor. Intravenous ivuxolimab was administered to patients every 2 weeks at six dose levels: 0.01, 0.1, 0.3, 1.5, 3 and 10 mg/kg. Of the roughly 53 patients in dose escalation, about 20 had hepatocellular carcinoma, some 15 had melanoma, 9 had renal cell carcinoma and 9 had head and neck cancer. In the dose-escalation cohort, around four fifths of patients were male, and the mean age was approximately 55 years, with a range of about 23 to 90. Patients were allowed to have had prior anti-PD-1, anti-PD-L1 or anti-CTLA-4 therapy, and 40% of the dose-escalation patients had been treated with checkpoint inhibitors. Partial responses occurred in three dose-escalation patients, of whom one had hepatocellular carcinoma and two had cutaneous melanoma. Peripheral TCRbeta sequencing was intended to test whether TCR sequence diversity was altered and clonal T-cell expansion was caused by ivuxolimab. The paper describes the monotherapy dose-escalation part (N ≈ 52 patients) of the phase I trial of ivuxolimab. Overall study results and their limits: At doses of 0.1 to 3.0 mg/kg, clonal expansion of both CD4+ and CD8+ blood T cells was observed from baseline to week 6. Antigen specificity was not determined for the clonally expanded peripheral T cells. Partial responders in the 0.1-3.0 mg/kg groups had among the lowest normalized peripheral clonal expansion, especially among CD8+ T cells. Low levels of normalized T-cell clonal expansion were also shown by some nonresponding patients. On average, CD8+ T cells showed more expanded clones than CD4+ T cells after ivuxolimab.

For sequencing of the TCRbeta CDR3 region, genomic DNA was extracted from the sorted cells. The immunoSEQ Assay was used for sequencing of TCRbeta CDR3 regions. What TCRdb holds here is the immuneACCESS table cut down to in-frame rearrangements. Part of the clones is not present; checked against another copy, under half of the missing clones reflect an unresolved V gene, and the others are unexplained. This sample holds fewer than 40,000 clones; more than 70% were observed only once. The ten top clones hold roughly 1% of the sample. As concerns this clone: Its antigen is currently not known. The input lacks base qualities; no much larger clone sits a single base away.

Patients with autoimmune disease history or receiving systemic immunosuppression were excluded from the trial. In every dose cohort, peripheral blood was drawn for TCR sequencing at baseline, cycle 4 day 1, and cycle 7 day 1. Samples came from an open-label, multicenter, first-in-human phase I dose-escalation trial of ivuxolimab. Adults with locally advanced or metastatic head and neck squamous cell, hepatocellular, melanoma or renal cell carcinoma were enrolled in the trial. Before TCR sequencing, CD4+ and CD8+ T cells were separately sorted from peripheral blood. Inclusive of the bounding cysteine and phenylalanine, the CDR3 is 18 residues long. The CDR3 DNA has 54 bases and is translated from base 1. The germline V gene supplies CDR1 SGHTA and CDR2 FQGNSA. Compared with germline, V lacks 4 bases and J lacks 9 bases; bases without a gene match: 21.

The TCR originated in an adult with an advanced solid tumor such as melanoma, head and neck, liver or kidney cancer. The V gene is TRBV7-2 and the J gene is TRBJ2-1, and 7 junctional nucleotides match TRBD2. The input for sequencing was CD4+ or CD8+ T cells sorted from blood, taken in a trial of the OX40 agonist ivuxolimab. The DNA sequence is given as TGTGCCAGCAGCTCGGAAATCCTTGGCGGGAGTGTCGTAGGTGAGCAGTTCTTC. Its protein product is CASSSEILGGSVVGEQFF.